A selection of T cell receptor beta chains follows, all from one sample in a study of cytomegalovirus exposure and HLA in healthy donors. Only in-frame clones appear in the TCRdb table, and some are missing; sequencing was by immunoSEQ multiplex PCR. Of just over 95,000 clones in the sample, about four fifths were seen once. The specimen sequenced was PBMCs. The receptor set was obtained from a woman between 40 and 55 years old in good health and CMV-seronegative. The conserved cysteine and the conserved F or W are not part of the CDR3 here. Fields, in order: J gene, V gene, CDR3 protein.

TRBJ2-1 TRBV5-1 ASSLFPSGGYNEQF
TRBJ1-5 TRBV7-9 ASSLGQGGIGNQPQH
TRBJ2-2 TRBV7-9 ASKKSGLTGELF
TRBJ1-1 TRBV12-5 ASGLVSGAYTEAF
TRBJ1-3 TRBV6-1 ATSTGASGNTIY
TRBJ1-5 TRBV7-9 ASSLGTKSGGNQPQH
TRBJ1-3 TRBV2 ASSDPPGGAHGNTIY
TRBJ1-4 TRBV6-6 ASSYGQGATNEKLF
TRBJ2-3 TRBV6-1 ASSERRGSSIDTQY
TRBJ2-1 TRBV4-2 ASSPSLGGLVNEQF
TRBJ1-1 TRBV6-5 ASTTDIRSEAF
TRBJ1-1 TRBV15 ATSKGGTEAF
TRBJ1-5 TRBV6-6 ASSYSGRGAQPQH
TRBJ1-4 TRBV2 ASSEARGNEKLF
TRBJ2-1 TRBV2 ASISDSHNEQF
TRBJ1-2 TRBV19 ANTKGAPG
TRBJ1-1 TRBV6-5 ASSYSTGRYTEAF
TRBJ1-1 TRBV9 ASSVGVGGTEAF
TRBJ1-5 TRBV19 ASSPPGNQPQH
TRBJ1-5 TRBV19 ASSATGAAAQH
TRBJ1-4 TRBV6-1 ASSRTFIYEKLF
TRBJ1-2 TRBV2 ATQSQGGGYT
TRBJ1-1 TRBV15 ATSLGTGIVAF
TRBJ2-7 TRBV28 ASIQGRAGEQY
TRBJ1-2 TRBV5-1 ASSSGGDRGLLGYT
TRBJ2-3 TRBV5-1 ASSLWVSSRTITDTQY
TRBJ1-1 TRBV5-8 ASIKGDRGLGSTEAF
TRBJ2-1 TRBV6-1 ASSALAGESYNEQF
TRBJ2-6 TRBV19 ASPTVVPGANVLT
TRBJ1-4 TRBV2 ASRGQGFEKLF
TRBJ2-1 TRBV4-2 ASSQAPSYATSGGRQF
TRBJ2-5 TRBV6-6 ASGGDRGRQETQY
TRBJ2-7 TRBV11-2 ASSLGGAGGREQY
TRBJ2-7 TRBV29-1 SVDRQTQGSYEQY
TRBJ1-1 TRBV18 ASSPDRASTEAF
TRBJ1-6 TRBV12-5 ASGLVPPGQGTGSPLH
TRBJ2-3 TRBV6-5 ASSSSFSPTDTQY
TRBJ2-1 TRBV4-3 ASSPTSINEQF
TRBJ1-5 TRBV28 ASSPLGFYQPQH
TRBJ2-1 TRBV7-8 ASSATGYEQF